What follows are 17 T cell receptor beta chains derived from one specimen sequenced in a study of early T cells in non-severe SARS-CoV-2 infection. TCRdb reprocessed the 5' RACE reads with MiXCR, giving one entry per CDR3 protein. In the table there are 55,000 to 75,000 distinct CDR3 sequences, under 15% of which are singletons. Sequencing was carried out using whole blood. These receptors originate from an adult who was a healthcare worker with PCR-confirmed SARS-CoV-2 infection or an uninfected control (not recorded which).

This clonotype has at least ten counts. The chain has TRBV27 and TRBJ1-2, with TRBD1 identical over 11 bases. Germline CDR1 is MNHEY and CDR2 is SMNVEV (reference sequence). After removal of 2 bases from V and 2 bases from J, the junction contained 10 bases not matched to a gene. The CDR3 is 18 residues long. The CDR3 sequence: CASSLGTGGISGNYGYTF. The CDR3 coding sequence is TGTGCCAGCAGTTTAGGGACAGGGGGTATTAGCGGGAACTATGGCTACACCTTC.

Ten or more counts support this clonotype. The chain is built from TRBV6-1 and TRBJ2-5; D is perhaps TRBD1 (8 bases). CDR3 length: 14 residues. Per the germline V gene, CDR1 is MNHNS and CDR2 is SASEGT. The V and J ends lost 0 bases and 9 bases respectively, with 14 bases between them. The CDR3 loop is CASSEAWTGRAQYF. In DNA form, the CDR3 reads TGTGCCAGCAGTGAAGCGTGGACAGGGAGGGCCCAGTACTTC.

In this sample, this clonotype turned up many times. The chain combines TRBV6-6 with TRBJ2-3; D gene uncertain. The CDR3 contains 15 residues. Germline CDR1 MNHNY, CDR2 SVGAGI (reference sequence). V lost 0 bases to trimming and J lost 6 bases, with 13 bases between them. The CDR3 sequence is CASSYSLKYIDTQYF. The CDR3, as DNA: TGTGCCAGCAGTTACTCCTTGAAGTATATTGATACGCAGTATTTT.

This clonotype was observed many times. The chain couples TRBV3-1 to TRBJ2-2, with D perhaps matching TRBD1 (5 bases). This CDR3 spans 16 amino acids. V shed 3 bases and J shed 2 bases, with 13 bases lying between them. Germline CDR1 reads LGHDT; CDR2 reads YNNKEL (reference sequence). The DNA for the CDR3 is TGTGCCAGCAGCCACCTCCGACAGAGAAACACCGGGGAGCTGTTTTTT. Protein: CASSHLRQRNTGELFF.

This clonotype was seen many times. CDR3 nucleotide sequence: TGTGCCAGCAGTCTAGACGGGGGGTCCTACGAGCAGTACTTC. Protein: CASSLDGGSYEQYF. The rearrangement links TRBV12-3 or TRBV12-4 to TRBJ2-7; TRBD2 matches at 7 bases. There are 14 residues in the CDR3. The J segment lost 1 base and the V segment lost 5 bases, leaving 5 bases of the junction unmatched.

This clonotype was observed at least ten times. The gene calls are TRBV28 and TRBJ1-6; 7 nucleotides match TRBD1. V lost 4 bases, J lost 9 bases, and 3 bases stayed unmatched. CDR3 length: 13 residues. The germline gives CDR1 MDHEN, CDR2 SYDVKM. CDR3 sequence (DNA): TGTGCCAGCAGTTCGGGACAGACTTCACCCCTCCACTTT. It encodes CASSSGQTSPLHF.

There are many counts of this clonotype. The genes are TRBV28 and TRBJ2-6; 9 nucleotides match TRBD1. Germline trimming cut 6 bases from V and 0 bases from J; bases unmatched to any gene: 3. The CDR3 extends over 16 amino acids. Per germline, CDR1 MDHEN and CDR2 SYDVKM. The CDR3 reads CASRGDRDSGANVLTF. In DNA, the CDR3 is TGTGCCAGCAGAGGGGACAGGGACTCTGGGGCCAACGTCCTGACTTTC.

CDR3 bases: TGTGCCAGCAGTTCCCTTAGTGGAGGGGATGGTAGCAATCAGCCCCAGCATTTT. Translating it yields CASSSLSGGDGSNQPQHF. V usage is TRBV6-5 and J usage is TRBJ1-5; TRBD1 might be the D (5 bases). The V gene lost 4 bases and the J gene lost 0 bases, with 19 bases spanning the gap. There are 18 residues in the CDR3. Germline CDR1 is MNHEY and CDR2 is SVGAGI.

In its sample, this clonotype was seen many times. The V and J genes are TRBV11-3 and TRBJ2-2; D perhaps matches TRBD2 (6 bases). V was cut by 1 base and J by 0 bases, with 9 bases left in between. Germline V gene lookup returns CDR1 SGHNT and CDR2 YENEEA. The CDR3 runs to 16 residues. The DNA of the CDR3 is TGTGCCAGCAGCTTAGTCGCGGGAACGAACACCGGGGAGCTGTTTTTT. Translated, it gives CASSLVAGTNTGELFF. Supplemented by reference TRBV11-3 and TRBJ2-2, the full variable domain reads EAGVVQSPRYKIIEKKQPVAFWCNPISGHNTLYWYLQNLGQGPELLIRYENEEAVDDSQLPKDRFSAERLKGVDSTLKIQPAELGDSAVYLCASSLVAGTNTGELFFGEGSRLTVL.

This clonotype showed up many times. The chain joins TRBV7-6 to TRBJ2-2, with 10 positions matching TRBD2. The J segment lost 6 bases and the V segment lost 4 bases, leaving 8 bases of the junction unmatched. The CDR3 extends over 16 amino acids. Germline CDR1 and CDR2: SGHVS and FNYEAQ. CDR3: CASSSLAGVFAGELFF. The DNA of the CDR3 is TGTGCCAGCAGCTCCCTAGCGGGAGTATTTGCCGGGGAGCTGTTTTTT.

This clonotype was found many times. CDR3 loop: CASSEGNEQYF. The CDR3 DNA is TGTGCCAGCAGTGAAGGAAACGAGCAGTACTTC. The gene calls are TRBV6-1 and TRBJ2-7; D is unclear. V lost 1 base to trimming and J lost 5 bases, with 3 bases between them. The germline V gene has CDR1 MNHNS and CDR2 SASEGT. There are 11 residues in the CDR3.

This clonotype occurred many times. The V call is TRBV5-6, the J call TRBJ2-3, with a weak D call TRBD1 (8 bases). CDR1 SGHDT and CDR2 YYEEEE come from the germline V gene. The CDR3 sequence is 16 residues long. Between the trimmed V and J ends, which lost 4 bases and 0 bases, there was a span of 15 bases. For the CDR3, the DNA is TGTGCCAGCAGCAGCGGGACAGGCCTGAGCACAGATACGCAGTATTTT. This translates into CASSSGTGLSTDTQYF.

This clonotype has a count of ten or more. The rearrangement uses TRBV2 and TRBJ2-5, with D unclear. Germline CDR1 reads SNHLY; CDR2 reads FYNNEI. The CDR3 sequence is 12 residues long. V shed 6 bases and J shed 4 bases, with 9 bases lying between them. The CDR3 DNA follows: TGTGCCAGCAGCGTTACCACAGAGACCCAGTACTTC. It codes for CASSVTTETQYF.

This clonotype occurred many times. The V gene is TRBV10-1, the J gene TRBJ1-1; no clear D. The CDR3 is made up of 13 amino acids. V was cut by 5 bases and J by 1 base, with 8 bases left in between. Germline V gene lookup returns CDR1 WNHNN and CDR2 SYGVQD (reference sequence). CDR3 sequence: CASSFDANTEAFF. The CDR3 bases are TGCGCCAGCAGTTTCGATGCGAACACTGAAGCTTTCTTT.

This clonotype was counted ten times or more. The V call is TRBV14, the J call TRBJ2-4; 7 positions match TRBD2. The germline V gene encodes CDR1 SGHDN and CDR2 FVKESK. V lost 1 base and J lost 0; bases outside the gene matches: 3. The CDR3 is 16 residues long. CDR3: CASSQGGSRAKNIQYF. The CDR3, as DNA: TGTGCCAGCAGCCAAGGCGGGAGTAGAGCCAAAAACATTCAGTACTTC.

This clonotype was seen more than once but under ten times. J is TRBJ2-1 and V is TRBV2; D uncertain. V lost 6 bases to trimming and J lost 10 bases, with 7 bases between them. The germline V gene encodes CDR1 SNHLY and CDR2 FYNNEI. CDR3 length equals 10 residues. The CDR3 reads CASRTQEQFF. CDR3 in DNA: TGTGCCAGCAGAACCCAGGAGCAGTTCTTC.

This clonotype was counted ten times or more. DNA for the CDR3: TGTGCCAGCAGTGCCCCCACAAATGGGTCACCCCTCCACTTT. This translates into CASSAPTNGSPLHF. The J gene is TRBJ1-6, the V gene TRBV28; no firm D call. V lost 5 bases to trimming and J lost 10 bases, with 15 bases between them. In germline, CDR1 is MDHEN, CDR2 SYDVKM. The CDR3 loop spans 14 amino acids.